Listed here is a single T cell receptor beta chain. Its binding antigen is unknown. It has no much larger one-base neighbor in the sample; base qualities were not kept. For the CD8 naive samples, CD45RO-negative cells were positively selected for CCR7, yielding a CD45RA+CCR7+ population from which TemRA cells were excluded. Healthy HIV-negative adults with no recently reported acute infections or vaccinations were included as donors. All donors were Caucasian adults living in Nashville, Tennessee, USA. Blood was obtained by leukapheresis, after which PBMCs were separated by Ficoll-Histopaque density gradient centrifugation and cryopreserved in liquid nitrogen vapor phase. Analytical flow cytometry was used to check the purity and quantity of each magnetically sorted T cell population. Genomic DNA was isolated from every sorted fraction and measured by UV absorbance on a Nanodrop 2000c. This sample is part of a study of shared clonotypes between healthy human individuals (dated by TCRdb to about 2020). About the investigation overall: The cohort included three men and a couple of women between 18 and 49 years of age. For each donor, three plates each were used for CD4 naive and CD4 memory, two plates were used for CD8 naive, and one plate was used for CD8 memory. To estimate repertoire size and how much clonotype sharing occurs between individuals, the study deeply sequenced the blood TCR repertoires of roughly 5 healthy adults. To increase sequencing depth and limit assay-specific biases, TCR repertoire library preparation and sequencing were carried out by different laboratories using diverse techniques. Between about 0.85 and 9.5 billion PBMCs per donor were obtained by leukapheresis. Overall results and qualifications from the work: Incomplete sequencing was indicated by rarefaction of sorted-subset datasets, despite the large sequencing depth. Larger estimated clonotype richness was generally found for naive subsets than for memory subsets. Only blood was sampled, and tissue TCR repertoires likely differ from those in blood. The small number of donors limited the genetic and exposure-history diversity represented. Pairwise subsampling indicated that sequencing depth was expected to affect the degree of clonotype sharing among donors. Sharing across several donors was observed for around 5% of naive CD4, under 4% of naive CD8, over 2% of memory CD4, and about 0.38% of memory CD8 clonotypes. Clonotypes shared by all four sorted-subset donors showed higher generation probabilities than non-shared clonotypes.

The CDR3 holds 15 amino acids from the cysteine to the phenylalanine. Only CDR3 DNA is held: 45 bases, read in frame from base 1. The CDR1 and CDR2 encoded by the germline V gene (reference sequence) are GTSNPN and SVGIG. V is trimmed back by 0 bases and J by 2 bases, and the junction contains 5 bases that no gene match accounts for. Using the deep immunoSEQ assay, TCR CDR3 regions were amplified from genomic DNA by multiplex PCR. Genomic DNA extracted from each cell subset was distributed evenly over all wells of several immunoSEQ 96-well plates, and each plate served as one replicate. Each replicate PCR for sorted subsets received roughly 0.2 ug genomic DNA, equal to tens of thousands of T cell genomes. Purified libraries were quantified with a Qubit 3.0 fluorometer, sized on a Bioanalyzer 2100, and re-quantified with the KAPA Library Quantification kit. Every immunoSEQ 96-well plate was sequenced on a separate single-read 150-cycle Illumina NextSeq 550 flow cell. Under the source paper's analysis protocol: Because the immunoSEQ output held only junctional sequences and lacked quality scores, the filtering could not match the filtering applied to full-length reads. To assign V/J genes and CDR3, sequences were annotated using PyIR, a Python wrapper for IgBLAST v1.9, with IMGT germline references. Reads were removed for weak V/J assignments (E-value above 1e-6), missing CDR3, stop codons, out-of-frame junctions, or ambiguous translated residues. A V3J clonotype was defined by an identical inferred V gene, J gene, and CDR3 amino acid sequence. Percentage overlap between repertoires was calculated by dividing the number of shared unique clonotypes by the size of the smaller repertoire. RTK rarefaction, the Chao1 estimator, and Recon v2.1 estimates of unobserved clonotypes were used to assess repertoire richness. OLGA was used to compute generation probabilities for all TCRbeta clonotypes that the gDNA method yielded from a few donors. TCRdb retrieved this table from immuneACCESS and kept in-frame rearrangements only. Not all clones are present; in checked studies, unresolved V genes account for under half, and no reason is known for the remainder. D and trimming were read from the DNA, whereas the V and J calls and clone size are those reported in that table. This sample is represented by some 2 million clones; about 95% of them were singletons. 1.1% of the sample rests with the top ten.

Sample: naive CD8+ T cells sorted from blood. This sample's cell subset or site label indicates: CD45RA+CCR7+. The chain is made from TRBV30 and TRBJ2-3; 7 bases in the junction line up with TRBD2. The sequence was obtained from a young man in good health. The CDR3 is CAWSVLAGFTDTQYF. The nucleotide sequence is TGTGCCTGGAGTGTTTTAGCGGGTTTCACAGATACGCAGTATTTT.